The 27 T cell receptor beta chains below were found in one sample sequenced in a study of T-cell reconstitution after alpha-beta-depleted transplantation in children. TCRbeta library preparation incorporated unique molecular identifiers. One entry per CDR3 protein results from TCRdb running MiXCR on the PCR reads. The sample has a few hundred thousand distinct CDR3 sequences; under 9.5% are singletons. The starting material was PBMCs from the stem cell graft donor, obtained from the stem cell graft. These receptors all stem from a human donor who donated a stem cell graft to a child with acute lymphoblastic leukemia.

This clonotype occurred many times. CDR3 in DNA: TGTGCCAGCAGCCAGACTAGCGGGGGGCATGTCACAGATACGCAGTATTTT. It specifies CASSQTSGGHVTDTQYF. The V gene is TRBV3-1, the J gene TRBJ2-3; 13 positions agree with TRBD2. The CDR3 runs 17 residues. Germline trimming cut 3 bases from V and 2 bases from J; bases unmatched to any gene: 5. Looked up from germline, CDR1 is LGHDT and CDR2 is YNNKEL (reference sequence).

The table lists this clonotype with a few counts. The genes are TRBV11-2 and TRBJ2-5; 10 bases match TRBD1. The CDR3 is 19 amino acids. Germline assignment: CDR1 SGHAT and CDR2 FQNNGV. V lost 0 bases, J lost 7 bases, and 17 bases stayed unmatched. The CDR3 reads CASSLDGMRTGGVWGTQYF. The CDR3 nucleotides read TGTGCCAGCAGCTTAGATGGCATGAGGACAGGGGGAGTATGGGGGACCCAGTACTTC.

This clonotype was detected only a few times. The chain couples TRBV3-1 to TRBJ1-4, with TRBD1 matching 9 bases. The CDR3 has 16 residues. Per germline, CDR1 LGHDT and CDR2 YNNKEL (reference sequence). After removal of 1 base from V and 0 bases from J, the junction contained 0 bases not matched to a gene. The CDR3 here is CASSQGTGATNEKLFF. CDR3 sequence (DNA): TGTGCCAGCAGCCAAGGGACAGGGGCAACTAATGAAAAACTGTTTTTT.

This chain connects TRBV7-2 to TRBJ2-7; 9 positions agree with TRBD1. CDR3 length: 15 residues. CDR1 is SGHTA, CDR2 FQGNSA, per germline. Germline trimming cut 4 bases from V and 4 bases from J; bases unmatched to any gene: 8. The CDR3: CASSSGQGMGYEQYF. The CDR3 DNA reads TGTGCCAGCAGCTCCGGACAGGGGATGGGTTACGAGCAGTACTTC.

This clonotype was seen more than once but under ten times. The chain links TRBV5-1 to TRBJ1-6; D is undetermined. CDR3 length equals 14 residues. Trimming removed 4 bases from V and 8 bases from J, with 13 bases in between. Germline loops: CDR1 SGHRS, CDR2 YFSETQ. Here the CDR3 reads CASSPYGMDSPLHF. In DNA, the CDR3 is TGCGCCAGCAGCCCATATGGGATGGATTCACCCCTCCACTTT.

The gene calls are TRBV12-3 or TRBV12-4 and TRBJ1-1, with D hard to call. The CDR3 is 11 residues long. V shed 3 bases and J shed 8 bases, with 7 bases lying between them. The chain's CDR3 is CASSFGSEAFF. DNA for the CDR3: TGTGCCAGCAGTTTTGGGTCCGAAGCTTTCTTT.

This clonotype was counted ten times or more. V gene TRBV20-1 combines with J gene TRBJ2-2, with D perhaps matching TRBD2 (5 bases). Germline V gene data show CDR1 as DFQATT and CDR2 as SNEGSKA (reference sequence). The V end lost 3 bases, the J end lost 1 base, and 12 bases lay between the germline ends. The CDR3 covers 15 residues. The CDR3 DNA is TGCAGTGCTAGTGGTAGCGACCTGAACACCGGGGAGCTGTTTTTT. Its translation is CSASGSDLNTGELFF.

This clonotype was counted at least ten times. The chain is built from TRBV7-2 and TRBJ2-3; 10 bases are shared with TRBD1. The ends lost 3 bases at V and 5 bases at J; junction bases unmatched: 5. The CDR3 length is 15 residues. The germline V gene encodes CDR1 SGHTA and CDR2 FQGNSA. CDR3 sequence: CASSFGTGVGDTQYF. The CDR3 region has the DNA TGTGCCAGCAGCTTCGGGACAGGGGTAGGAGATACGCAGTATTTT.

This clonotype was seen only a few times. The chain employs TRBV3-1 and TRBJ2-2, with 8 positions matching TRBD2. This CDR3 region has 17 residues. Germline V gene lookup returns CDR1 LGHDT and CDR2 YNNKEL (reference sequence). J lost 3 bases, V lost 3 bases, and 9 bases had no gene match. The CDR3 DNA reads as TGTGCCAGCAGCCACCCCCAGCGGGGGATCTACACCGGGGAGCTGTTTTTT. Translation: CASSHPQRGIYTGELFF.

This chain uses TRBV7-9 with TRBJ1-1, with D tentatively TRBD1 (5 bases). The CDR3 consists of 16 residues. Per germline, CDR1 SEHNR and CDR2 FQNEAQ (reference sequence). The ends were cut back, 5 bases at V and 3 bases at J, with 19 bases in the middle. In DNA form, the CDR3 reads TGTGCCAGCAGCCCCGTTGGGACCGCGGGCGACACTGAAGCTTTCTTT. Its protein product is CASSPVGTAGDTEAFF.

This clonotype was detected ten times or more. This chain links TRBV5-1 with TRBJ2-3, with no clear D. This CDR3 has 14 residues. Germline assignment: CDR1 SGHRS and CDR2 YFSETQ. V lost 0 bases and J 4 bases, leaving 9 bases between the germline ends. CDR3 coding DNA: TGCGCCAGCAGCTTGGCCTCGAGCCCAGATACGCAGTATTTT. This codes for CASSLASSPDTQYF.

The chain links TRBV6-1 to TRBJ1-4; unclear D gene. Germline V CDR1 and CDR2: MNHNS, SASEGT. The CDR3 is made up of 14 amino acids. Trimming removed 6 bases at V and 11 bases at J, with 19 bases between. Written as DNA, the CDR3 is TGTGCCAGCAGACCGGGCTCTGCGGTTGGGAAACTGTTTTTT. It specifies CASRPGSAVGKLFF.

The chain combines TRBV7-2 with TRBJ1-5; D perhaps matches TRBD1 (5 bases). The V and J ends lost 5 bases and 6 bases respectively, with 11 bases between them. The CDR3 is 13 amino acids. Per the germline V gene, CDR1 is SGHTA and CDR2 is FQGNSA. The CDR3 DNA sequence: TGTGCCAGCAGCCCTTCAGGGAGTCAGCCCCAGCATTTT. Translation: CASSPSGSQPQHF.

This chain joins TRBV6-4 and TRBJ1-2, with 10 bases fitting TRBD1. Germline assignment: CDR1 MRHNA and CDR2 SNTAGT. The CDR3 is 12 residues long. The V segment lost 10 bases and the J segment 6 bases; nucleotides outside the gene matches: 5. The CDR3 region has the DNA TGTGCCACCCGGACAGGGGGGAATGGCTACACCTTC. It is translated as CATRTGGNGYTF.

This clonotype occurred many times. The chain recombines TRBV27 with TRBJ2-2, with 12 bases that match TRBD2. The CDR3 is 18 amino acids. Germline lookup yields CDR1 MNHEY and CDR2 SMNVEV (reference sequence). The J segment lost 3 bases and the V segment lost 3 bases, leaving 8 bases of the junction unmatched. CDR3 sequence (DNA): TGTGCCAGCAGTTTCGCGACTAGCGGGGGCCGTTACACCGGGGAGCTGTTTTTT. Translating it yields CASSFATSGGRYTGELFF.

This clonotype was detected many times. V usage is TRBV5-4 and J usage is TRBJ1-2; TRBD1 matches 7 bases. CDR3 length equals 13 residues. V shed 4 bases, J shed 3 bases, and the junction held 3 bases outside the gene matches. CDR1 and CDR2 from the germline V gene are SGHNT and YYREEE (reference sequence). CDR3 amino acids: CASSLGTDYGYTF. CDR3 coding DNA: TGTGCCAGCAGCCTAGGGACAGACTATGGCTACACCTTC.

This clonotype was detected many times. The chain carries TRBV7-2 and TRBJ1-5; 8 bases map to TRBD1. With V trimmed by 3 bases and J by 6 bases, 7 bases remained unmatched. The CDR3 runs to 15 residues. The germline V gene has CDR1 SGHTA and CDR2 FQGNSA. CDR3 bases: TGTGCCAGCAGCTTGACAGGGGAGGTGGGTCAGCCCCAGCATTTT. Its translation is CASSLTGEVGQPQHF.

This chain uses TRBV3-1 with TRBJ2-6; possible D gene TRBD1, 6 bases. Germline V gives CDR1 LGHDT, CDR2 YNNKEL (reference sequence). The CDR3 loop spans 18 amino acids. V was trimmed by 3 bases and J by 1 base, leaving 16 bases between them. The CDR3 DNA follows: TGTGCCAGCAGCCAGGGGGCTGGTTTCTGGTCTGGGGCCAACGTCCTGACTTTC. It yields the protein CASSQGAGFWSGANVLTF.

This clonotype was seen more than once but under ten times. The rearrangement joins TRBV30 to TRBJ1-2; D might be TRBD1 (6 bases). The CDR3 runs 12 residues. Germline V gene sequence: CDR1 GTSNPN, CDR2 SVGIG (reference sequence). Trimming removed 4 bases at V and 6 bases at J, with 12 bases between. For the CDR3, the DNA is TGTGCCTGGATAAGGGGGAGGGATGGCTACACCTTC. Protein sequence: CAWIRGRDGYTF.

This clonotype has at least ten counts. The gene calls are TRBV12-3 or TRBV12-4 and TRBJ2-1, with 7 nucleotides matching TRBD2. J gave up 9 bases and V 6 bases, and 11 bases lay outside the gene matches. This CDR3 spans 14 amino acids. The CDR3 DNA reads TGTGCCAGCAGACTAGGGCAGGGAGGGTTTGAGCAGTTCTTC. It is translated as CASRLGQGGFEQFF.

V usage is TRBV7-9 and J usage is TRBJ2-1; 9 bases align to TRBD1. The V gene's germline CDR1 is SEHNR and CDR2 FQNEAQ (reference sequence). The V and J ends lost 2 bases and 6 bases, in that order; junction bases with no gene match: 5. The CDR3 runs to 15 residues. The CDR3 coding sequence is TGTGCCAGCAGCTTAATACAGGGGGCTCGCAATGAGCAGTTCTTC. Residues: CASSLIQGARNEQFF.

This clonotype was counted between two and nine times. V usage is TRBV20-1 and J usage is TRBJ1-2; TRBD1 matches at 9 bases. Germline lookup yields CDR1 DFQATT and CDR2 SNEGSKA (reference sequence). V shed 3 bases, J shed 8 bases, and the junction held 4 bases outside the gene matches. The CDR3 is 12 residues long. CDR3 amino acids: CSARGQGEGYTF. CDR3 bases: TGCAGTGCTAGGGGACAGGGCGAGGGCTACACCTTC.

The chain carries TRBV15 and TRBJ1-2, with 7 nucleotides matching TRBD1. The CDR3 totals 16 residues. J was trimmed by 1 base and V by 5 bases; bases with no gene match: 10. Per the germline V gene, CDR1 is LNHNV and CDR2 is YYDKDF (reference sequence). CDR3 in DNA: TGTGCCACCAGCCCCAGCCCGGGACAGAATAACTATGGCTACACCTTC. It yields the protein CATSPSPGQNNYGYTF.

This clonotype occurred many times. The V call is TRBV3-1, the J call TRBJ2-2; D uncertain. V lost 1 base and J lost 3, with 9 bases in between. The CDR3 runs 15 residues. From germline, CDR1 is LGHDT and CDR2 YNNKEL (reference sequence). The CDR3 loop is CASSQGQSYTGELFF. The DNA of the CDR3 is TGTGCCAGCAGCCAAGGGCAGAGTTACACCGGGGAGCTGTTTTTT.

This clonotype was counted at least ten times. The chain has TRBV20-1 and TRBJ2-5, with 16 bases identical to TRBD2. This CDR3 is built from 16 residues. Germline loops: CDR1 DFQATT, CDR2 SNEGSKA (reference sequence). V lost 6 bases, J lost 1 base, and 5 bases stayed unmatched. The CDR3 protein is CSATGLAGGIQETQYF. The CDR3 DNA reads TGCAGTGCCACGGGACTAGCGGGGGGGATCCAAGAGACCCAGTACTTC.

Concerning this clonotype: This could be a read error, since a much larger clone is one nucleotide away. J is TRBJ1-1 and V is TRBV3-1; D is ambiguous. Germline loops: CDR1 LGHDT, CDR2 YNNKEL (reference sequence). This CDR3 region has 13 residues. V was pared by 7 bases and J by 4 bases, with 13 bases between. CDR3 nucleotides: TGTGCCAGCACCTTCAAGAGAGCCACTGAAGCTTTCTTT. Amino acid sequence: CASTFKRATEAFF.

This chain joins TRBV4-3 and TRBJ2-5; D possibly corresponds to TRBD1 (6 bases). Trimming stripped 0 bases from V and 0 bases from J, with 8 bases between. In germline, CDR1 is LGHNA, CDR2 YSLEER. The CDR3 runs 15 residues. This CDR3 reads CASSQEAGDQETQYF. CDR3 in DNA: TGCGCCAGCAGCCAAGAAGCAGGGGACCAAGAGACCCAGTACTTC.